Below, 14 T cell receptor beta chains from the same sample are listed, as sequenced in a study of human T cells and chemical hapten exposure. Time point: pre-sensitization, week 0. Noted treatment: therapeutic diphenylcyclopropenone sensitization with weekly scalp DPC. Each CDR3 protein is one row after TCRdb ran MiXCR on the RACE reads. The data contain around 92,000 distinct CDR3 sequences, 10% to 12% of them singletons. This material consisted of whole blood, taken in connection with sensitization to the hapten diphenylcyclopropenone (DPC). The source is a woman in her sixties or seventies with alopecia areata. Some clones in this sample may be carry-over from other donors' samples.

The chain recombines TRBV9 with TRBJ2-5; 7 nucleotides agree with TRBD1. This CDR3 spans 15 amino acids. Germline V gene lookup returns CDR1 SGDLS and CDR2 YYNGEE. After removal of 4 bases from V and 4 bases from J, the junction contained 10 bases not matched to a gene. The CDR3 DNA sequence: TGTGCCAGCAGCCCCTTCACAGGGGACGGAGAGACCCAGTACTTC. Translated, it gives CASSPFTGDGETQYF.

Many counts were recorded for this clonotype. The rearrangement uses TRBV5-1 and TRBJ2-7; D may be TRBD2 (5 bases). The CDR3 has 13 amino acids. The V gene lost 3 bases and the J gene lost 4 bases, with 11 bases spanning the gap. CDR1 is SGHRS and CDR2 is YFSETQ in the germline V gene. The CDR3 is CASSSGDQYEQYF. The CDR3 nucleotides are TGCGCCAGCAGCTCCGGGGATCAATACGAGCAGTACTTC.

The gene calls are TRBV7-2 and TRBJ1-1; TRBD1 is a possible D gene (5 bases). Looked up from germline, CDR1 is SGHTA and CDR2 is FQGNSA. The CDR3 length is 14 residues. The V end lost 4 bases, the J end lost 4 bases, and 13 bases lay between the germline ends. The CDR3 DNA reads TGTGCCAGCAGCTCGACTTCAGGGATCACTGAAGCTTTCTTT. Protein sequence: CASSSTSGITEAFF. Looking up the rest from reference TRBV7-2 and TRBJ1-1 gives the full variable domain: GAGVSQSPSNKVTEKGKDVELRCDPISGHTALYWYRQSLGQGLEFLIYFQGNSAPDKSGLPSDRFSAERTGGSVSTLTIQRTQQEDSAVYLCASSSTSGITEAFFGQGTRLTVV.

This clonotype occurred a few times. The chain employs TRBV2 and TRBJ2-2; 7 nucleotides align to TRBD1. CDR1 and CDR2 from the germline V gene are SNHLY and FYNNEI. J lost 3 bases, V lost 5 bases, and 3 bases had no gene match. The CDR3 has 14 amino acids. CDR3 coding DNA: TGTGCCAGCAGTCTGACAGGGTACACCGGGGAGCTGTTTTTT. This gives the protein CASSLTGYTGELFF.

This clonotype was recorded many times. The chain combines TRBV9 with TRBJ2-5, with D tentatively TRBD2 (7 bases). The V gene's germline CDR1 is SGDLS and CDR2 YYNGEE. With 0 bases removed from V and 2 bases from J, the gap between germline ends came to 11 bases. The CDR3 is 15 residues long. CDR3 amino acids: CASSVAGGLQETQYF. The DNA for the CDR3 is TGTGCCAGCAGCGTAGCGGGGGGCCTTCAAGAGACCCAGTACTTC.

The table lists this clonotype with many counts. The rearrangement uses TRBV5-1 and TRBJ1-6; 8 bases map to TRBD1. V gave up 4 bases and J gave up 7 bases; unmatched junction bases: 4. This CDR3 contains 14 residues. Per germline, CDR1 SGHRS and CDR2 YFSETQ. The CDR3 here is CASSLQGANSPLHF. CDR3 DNA sequence: TGCGCCAGCAGCCTTCAGGGGGCGAATTCACCCCTCCACTTT.

V gene TRBV9 combines with J gene TRBJ1-4; 9 bases map to TRBD1. J was trimmed by 5 bases and V by 6 bases; bases with no gene match: 2. CDR1 SGDLS and CDR2 YYNGEE come from the germline V gene. The CDR3 has 13 amino acids. The CDR3 DNA follows: TGTGCCAGCACCGGGACAGGGAATGAAAAACTGTTTTTT. Protein sequence: CASTGTGNEKLFF.

This clonotype was observed at least ten times. V is TRBV4-2 and J is TRBJ2-3; no definite D call. V was cut by 2 bases and J by 8 bases, with 8 bases left in between. CDR1 LGHNA and CDR2 YNFKEQ come from the germline V gene. This CDR3 contains 12 residues. DNA for the CDR3: TGTGCCAGCAGCCAAACTGTCGGTACGCAGTATTTT. It translates to CASSQTVGTQYF.

This clonotype came up a few times. J is TRBJ2-6 and V is TRBV6-6; no clear D. V was shortened by 2 bases and J by 0 bases, with 2 bases between the two germline ends. Germline values: CDR1 MNHNY, CDR2 SVGAGI (reference sequence). This CDR3 is 14 amino acids long. The CDR3 nucleotides are TGTGCCAGCAGTTACGGCTCTGGGGCCAACGTCCTGACTTTC. Encoded protein: CASSYGSGANVLTF.

This clonotype was counted ten times or more. The gene calls are TRBV24-1 and TRBJ1-1, with 7 bases identical to TRBD1. V shed 10 bases, J shed 1 base, and the junction held 5 bases outside the gene matches. CDR3 length: 13 amino acids. The germline V gene has CDR1 KGHDR and CDR2 SFDVKD. CDR3 sequence (DNA): TGTGCCACTCGGGACAGAGAGAACACTGAAGCTTTCTTT. Its protein product is CATRDRENTEAFF.

This clonotype came up a few times. The V call is TRBV24-1, the J call TRBJ2-1; D is possibly TRBD2 (6 bases). CDR3 size: 14 residues. Germline V gene sequence: CDR1 KGHDR, CDR2 SFDVKD. V was pared by 4 bases and J by 6 bases, with 12 bases between. In nucleotides, the CDR3 is TGTGCCACCAGTGACGCGCGGGGACGCAATGAGCAGTTCTTC. Translating it yields CATSDARGRNEQFF.

This clonotype was seen at least ten times. J is TRBJ2-7 and V is TRBV27; D perhaps matches TRBD1 (6 bases). Per germline, CDR1 MNHEY and CDR2 SMNVEV (reference sequence). Deletions cut 4 bases from V and 0 bases from J, with 13 bases between. The CDR3 is made up of 15 amino acids. The CDR3 reads CASSSVGADSYEQYF. The DNA for the CDR3 is TGTGCCAGCAGTTCTGTGGGGGCTGACTCCTACGAGCAGTACTTC.

The chain combines TRBV2 with TRBJ2-3, with 9 bases identical to TRBD2. The V and J ends lost 0 bases and 3 bases, in that order; junction bases with no gene match: 10. CDR1 is SNHLY and CDR2 is FYNNEI in the germline V gene. The CDR3 loop spans 18 amino acids. The CDR3 sequence: CASSEALQGSGGTDTQYF. In DNA form, the CDR3 reads TGTGCCAGCAGTGAAGCGCTTCAAGGTAGCGGGGGAACAGATACGCAGTATTTT.

This clonotype was counted between two and nine times. This CDR3 reads CSVAGQGSGANVLTF. The CDR3 DNA reads TGCAGCGTCGCGGGACAGGGATCGGGGGCCAACGTCCTGACTTTC. The rearrangement joins TRBV29-1 to TRBJ2-6, with 9 bases fitting TRBD1. V was clipped by 6 bases and J by 4 bases; unmatched bases: 7. The CDR3 contains 15 residues. Germline lookup yields CDR1 SQVTM and CDR2 ANQGSEA. Looking up the rest from reference TRBV29-1 and TRBJ2-6 gives the full variable domain: SAVISQKPSRDICQRGTSLTIQCQVDSQVTMMFWYRQQPGQSLTLIATANQGSEATYESGFVIDKFPISRPNLTFSTLTVSNMSPEDSSIYLCSVAGQGSGANVLTFGAGSRLTVL.